This paragraph covers one T cell receptor (beta chain) sequence. No antigen is known for it. No per-base quality is available; no much larger clone lies one base away. The trial excluded patients who had a history of autoimmune disease or who were on systemic immunosuppression. Peripheral blood for TCR sequencing was collected from all dose cohorts at baseline, on cycle 4 day 1, and on cycle 7 day 1. The samples were drawn from a first-in-human, open-label, multicenter phase I dose-escalation trial of ivuxolimab. Adults with locally advanced or metastatic head and neck squamous cell, hepatocellular, melanoma or renal cell carcinoma were enrolled in the trial. CD4+ and CD8+ T cells were sorted separately from peripheral blood before TCR sequencing. This entry comes from a study of OX40 agonist ivuxolimab in advanced cancers. About the investigation overall: Ivuxolimab was a fully human IgG2 agonistic monoclonal antibody targeting the costimulatory receptor OX40 (CD134). Patients were allowed to have had prior anti-PD-1, anti-PD-L1 or anti-CTLA-4 therapy, and 40% to 45% of the dose-escalation patients had previously received checkpoint inhibitors. Of the approximately 54 patients in dose escalation, about 20 had hepatocellular carcinoma, some 15 had melanoma, 9 had renal cell carcinoma and 9 had head and neck cancer. Intravenous ivuxolimab was administered to patients every 2 weeks at six dose levels: 0.01, 0.1, 0.3, 1.5, 3 and 10 mg/kg. The monotherapy dose-escalation portion (N ≈ 52 patients) of the phase I ivuxolimab trial is reported in the paper. Partial responses occurred in three dose-escalation patients: two with cutaneous melanoma and one with hepatocellular carcinoma. The purpose of peripheral TCRbeta sequencing was to test whether ivuxolimab changed TCR sequence diversity and led to clonal T-cell expansion. A male proportion of roughly 80% and a mean age of approximately 60 years, ranging from 23 to 79, were recorded for the dose-escalation cohort. General findings and caveats noted by the study authors: After ivuxolimab, more expanded clones were found on average in CD8+ T cells than in CD4+ T cells. Low levels of normalized T-cell clonal expansion were also seen in some patients who did not respond. At doses from 0.1 to 3.0 mg/kg, clonal expansion was seen in both CD4+ and CD8+ blood T cells between baseline and week 6. The antigen specificity of the clonally expanded peripheral T cells was not determined. In partial responders in the 0.1-3.0 mg/kg groups, normalized peripheral clonal expansion was found to be among the lowest, especially among CD8+ T cells.

To sequence the TCRbeta CDR3 region, genomic DNA was isolated from the sorted cells. The immunoSEQ Assay was used for sequencing of TCRbeta CDR3 regions. Entries here come from immuneACCESS through TCRdb and include only in-frame sequences with V and J called. Some clones fail to appear in such tables; in the studies checked, an unresolved V gene covers under half of the shortfall, and the cause of the remainder is unknown. The sample table contains 90,000 to 120,000 clones; only one count was recorded for 75% to 95% of them. The ten largest clonotypes hold around 1.2% of the sample. V loses 0 bases of germline sequence and J loses 5 bases, and the interval between the two ends is 3 bases. According to the germline V gene, CDR1 reads MRHNA and CDR2 reads SNTAGT. The CDR3 spans 12 residues, from the cysteine through the phenylalanine. Here the CDR3 DNA is all that survives: 36 bases in frame from base 1.

The specimen was CD4+ or CD8+ T cells sorted from blood, collected in a trial of the OX40 agonist ivuxolimab. In this chain, TRBV6-4 is recombined with TRBJ2-3; the D gene is not confidently resolved. The receptor was isolated from an adult with an advanced solid tumor such as melanoma, head and neck, liver or kidney cancer. The sequenced DNA is TGTGCCAGCAGTGACTCAGGAGATACGCAGTATTTT. This is translated as CASSDSGDTQYF.